This is a list of T cell receptor beta chains from one sample in a study of human T cells and chemical hapten exposure. TCRdb reprocessed the RACE reads with MiXCR, giving one entry per CDR3 protein. The repertoire has approximately 52,000 distinct CDR3 sequences, 8.5% to 10% of them found once; the top ten carry 14% to 15%. This specimen was whole blood, taken in connection with sensitization to the hapten diphenylcyclopropenone (DPC). The receptors come from a woman aged 35 to 49 with alopecia areata. Some clones in this sample may be carry-over from other donors' samples. CDR3s include the opening cysteine and the closing phenylalanine or tryptophan. A D gene is named only where the DNA matches it firmly. The size of a clone is reported for some rows only, either as once, few or many, or as a class for expanded clones.

abundance	d_gene	v_gene	j_gene	CDR3nt	CDR3aa
many	-	TRBV5-1	TRBJ2-7	TGCGCCAGCAGCTTGGAGCCCAGTTCTTCCTACGAGCAGTACTTC	CASSLEPSSSYEQYF
many	-	TRBV10-3	TRBJ2-5	TGTGCCATCAGCGTTACGAACTCCAGGGATGGAGAGACCCAGTACTTC	CAISVTNSRDGETQYF
few	-	TRBV5-1	TRBJ2-3	TGCGCCAGCCGGCGACAGCCAACTAGCACAGATACGCAGTATTTT	CASRRQPTSTDTQYF
few	TRBD1	TRBV12-3/TRBV12-4	TRBJ2-5	TGTGCCAGCAGTTCCACAGGGACAGGGGGCGAGACCCAGTACTTC	CASSSTGTGGETQYF
few	TRBD2	TRBV15	TRBJ2-3	TGTGCCACCAGCGGGCCCGCGCGAGCGGGGACCCCAGATACGCAGTATTTT	CATSGPARAGTPDTQYF
many	TRBD1	TRBV9	TRBJ1-1	TGTGCCAGCAGCGCTCAAGGGACAGATACTGAAGCTTTCTTT	CASSAQGTDTEAFF
many	-	TRBV12-3/TRBV12-4	TRBJ1-4	TGTGCCAGCAGACGCGGAGGGAGTGAAAAACTGTTTTTT	CASRRGGSEKLFF
few	TRBD2	TRBV28	TRBJ2-5	TGTGCCAGTACCTTAGGCGGGGGGAGAAAAGAGCAGTACTTC	CASTLGGGRKEQYF
-	-	TRBV28	TRBJ1-1	TGTGCCAGCAGTTCCCCGGCCAGGGGGAACACTGAAGCTTTCTTT	CASSSPARGNTEAFF
many	-	TRBV5-5	TRBJ1-5	TGTGCCAGCAGCTTGGAAGGACAGCCCCAGCATTTT	CASSLEGQPQHF
many	-	TRBV29-1	TRBJ2-1	TGCAGCGTTGGGGTAGTAGCCTCCTACAATGAGCAGTTCTTC	CSVGVVASYNEQFF
many	TRBD1	TRBV5-1	TRBJ1-2	TGCGCCAGCAGCTTAACACCGGGACAGGACTATGGCTACACCTTC	CASSLTPGQDYGYTF
many	-	TRBV4-1	TRBJ2-2	TGCGCCAGCAGCCAAGCCGTAACAATCACCGGGGAGCTGTTTTTT	CASSQAVTITGELFF
few	-	TRBV3-1	TRBJ2-5	TGTGCCAGCAGACCAGTACCTTACCAAGAGACCCAGTACTTC	CASRPVPYQETQYF
few	-	TRBV12-3/TRBV12-4	TRBJ1-5	TGTGCCAGCAGTAATGCCCTGGCCTTACAGCATTTT	CASSNALALQHF
few	-	TRBV13	TRBJ2-2	TGTGCCAGCACCGAAAGACGGGGCGCGACCGGGGAGCTGTTTTTT	CASTERRGATGELFF
-	-	TRBV2	TRBJ2-3	TGTGCCAGCAGCTACCTTTCAACAGATACGCAGTATTTT	CASSYLSTDTQYF
many	-	TRBV9	TRBJ1-2	TGTGCCAGCAGCTCTAATTCGGGCTACACCTTC	CASSSNSGYTF
many	-	TRBV28	TRBJ2-6	TGTGCCAGTTACGAATCTGGGGCCAACGTCCTGACTTTC	CASYESGANVLTF
many	-	TRBV29-1	TRBJ2-5	TGCAGCGTTGAAGAGGCAGGACAAGAGACCCAGTACTTC	CSVEEAGQETQYF
many	-	TRBV7-6	TRBJ2-3	TGTGCCAGCAGCGTTGGGACGGAAGGGGATACGCAGTATTTT	CASSVGTEGDTQYF
-	-	TRBV6-6	TRBJ2-5	TGTGCCAGCAGTTACTCGGCCAGAGGGGAGACCCAGTACTTC	CASSYSARGETQYF
many	-	TRBV2	TRBJ1-5	TGTGCCAGCCGAAGGCTGGTTAATGACAATCAGCCCCAGCATTTT	CASRRLVNDNQPQHF
many	-	TRBV20-1	TRBJ1-5	TGCAGTGCTAAGGGGGGGATTCAGCCCCAGCATTTT	CSAKGGIQPQHF
-	-	TRBV7-9	TRBJ2-2	TGTGCCAGCAGCTCCGGACTCCGGGAGCTGTTTTTT	CASSSGLRELFF
many	-	TRBV30	TRBJ2-1	TGTGCCTGGAGTGCGCGGGGGCTATCCTACAATGAGCAGTTCTTC	CAWSARGLSYNEQFF
many	-	TRBV21-1	TRBJ1-5	TGTGCCAGCAGCAAAGCCTGGCCAGGGTCTCAGCCCCAGCATTTT	CASSKAWPGSQPQHF
many	TRBD2	TRBV5-6	TRBJ2-5	TGTGCCAGCAGCTTGCGCGGGGGGGCCGGGGAGACCCAGTACTTC	CASSLRGGAGETQYF
many	-	TRBV12-3/TRBV12-4	TRBJ2-7	TGTGCCAGCAGTCCTAGGTACGAGCAGTACTTC	CASSPRYEQYF
medium-sized	-	TRBV2	TRBJ1-1	TGTGCCAGCAGTGTATACTATATGAACACTGAAGCTTTCTTT	CASSVYYMNTEAFF
many	-	TRBV12-3/TRBV12-4	TRBJ1-5	TGTGCCAGCAGTTTTCGTTTGGCAGATCGAAGCAATCAGCCCCAGCATTTT	CASSFRLADRSNQPQHF
-	-	TRBV6-2/TRBV6-3	TRBJ1-6	TGTGCCAGCAGTTACGGACAGTATAATTCACCCCTCCACTTT	CASSYGQYNSPLHF
few	-	TRBV10-2	TRBJ1-5	TGCGCCAGCAGTGAGTCAGGGGGGAGTCAGCCCCAGCATTTT	CASSESGGSQPQHF
-	-	TRBV7-2	TRBJ2-5	TGTGCCAGCAGTTTGGACGGAGGAGAGACCCAGTACTTC	CASSLDGGETQYF
many	-	TRBV4-3	TRBJ1-1	TGTGCCAGCAGCCAAGACGGGGGGACTGAAGCTTTCTTT	CASSQDGGTEAFF
few	TRBD1	TRBV19	TRBJ1-2	TGTGCCAGTAGTATAACCCAGGGGGTCTATGGCTACACCTTC	CASSITQGVYGYTF
many	-	TRBV27	TRBJ2-7	TGTGCCAGCAGTTCTTACGGGGGTGTCTCCTACGAGCAGTACTTC	CASSSYGGVSYEQYF
-	TRBD1	TRBV6-5	TRBJ2-3	TGTGCCAGCAGTCAGGGACAGGTTTTCACAGATACGCAGTATTTT	CASSQGQVFTDTQYF
few	TRBD2	TRBV6-4	TRBJ2-3	TGTGCCAGCAGTCTGCTAGCGGGAAGCACAGATACGCAGTATTTT	CASSLLAGSTDTQYF
many	TRBD1	TRBV3-1	TRBJ2-2	TGTGCCAGCAGCCAACTGACGGTGTACCGGGACAGGGTTCCCGGGGAGCTGTTTTTT	CASSQLTVYRDRVPGELFF
many	-	TRBV6-5	TRBJ1-1	TGTGCCAGCAGTTACAGGCAGAGGAACACTGAAGCTTTCTTT	CASSYRQRNTEAFF
many	TRBD2	TRBV11-2	TRBJ2-1	TGTGCCAGCAGCTTAGATACGCGGGGGGGCCCCTACAATGAGCAGTTCTTC	CASSLDTRGGPYNEQFF
many	-	TRBV5-1	TRBJ1-1	TGCGCCAGCAGCTTGGACCCGGTGACCGAAGCTTTCTTT	CASSLDPVTEAFF
many	TRBD2	TRBV11-2	TRBJ2-3	TGTGCCAGCAGCGAGCCGGGACTAGCGCGAACAGATACGCAGTATTTT	CASSEPGLARTDTQYF
many	-	TRBV18	TRBJ1-1	TGTGCCGGTGCATCAATTTCAAACACTGAAGCTTTCTTT	CAGASISNTEAFF
few	TRBD1	TRBV27	TRBJ2-7	TGTGCCAGCATTCCCTGGACAGGGTCGCGGGAGCAGTACTTC	CASIPWTGSREQYF
many	-	TRBV5-1	TRBJ1-6	TGCGCCAGCAGCTTGGATGGAGTTTTTGGCCTCCACTTT	CASSLDGVFGLHF
medium-sized	TRBD2	TRBV7-6	TRBJ2-3	TGTGCCAGCAGCTTAGCGATAAAGGCGCGGCGGGGAGGGGATACGCAGTATTTT	CASSLAIKARRGGDTQYF
-	-	TRBV7-9	TRBJ2-5	TGTGCCAGCAGCTTTGGAGGCCCCAAAGAGACCCAGTACTTC	CASSFGGPKETQYF
many	-	TRBV14	TRBJ1-6	TGTGCCAGCAGCCCCTTCGAGGTGCGAGGTTCACCCCTCCACTTT	CASSPFEVRGSPLHF
-	-	TRBV12-2	TRBJ2-5	TGTGCAAGTCGCTTAGCGTTAGTGGGCCAGTACTTC	CASRLALVGQYF
-	-	TRBV19	TRBJ2-5	TGTGCCAGTAGTAAGGGGGGGCGGAGAGAGACCCAGTACTTC	CASSKGGRRETQYF